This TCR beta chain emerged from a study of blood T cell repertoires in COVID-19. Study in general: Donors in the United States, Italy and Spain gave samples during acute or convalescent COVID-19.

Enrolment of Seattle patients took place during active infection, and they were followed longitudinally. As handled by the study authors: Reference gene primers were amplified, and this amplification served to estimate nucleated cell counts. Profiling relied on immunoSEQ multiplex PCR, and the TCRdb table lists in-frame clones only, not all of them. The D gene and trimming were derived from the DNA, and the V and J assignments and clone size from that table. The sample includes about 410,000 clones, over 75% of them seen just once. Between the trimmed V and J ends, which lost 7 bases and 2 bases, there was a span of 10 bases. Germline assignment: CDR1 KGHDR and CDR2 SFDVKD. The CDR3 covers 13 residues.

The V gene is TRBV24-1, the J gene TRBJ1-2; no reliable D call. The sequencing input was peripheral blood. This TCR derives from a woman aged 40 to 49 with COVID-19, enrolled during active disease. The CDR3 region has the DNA TGTGCCACCAGCTTAAAAGCAAACTATGGCTACACCTTC. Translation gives CATSLKANYGYTF.